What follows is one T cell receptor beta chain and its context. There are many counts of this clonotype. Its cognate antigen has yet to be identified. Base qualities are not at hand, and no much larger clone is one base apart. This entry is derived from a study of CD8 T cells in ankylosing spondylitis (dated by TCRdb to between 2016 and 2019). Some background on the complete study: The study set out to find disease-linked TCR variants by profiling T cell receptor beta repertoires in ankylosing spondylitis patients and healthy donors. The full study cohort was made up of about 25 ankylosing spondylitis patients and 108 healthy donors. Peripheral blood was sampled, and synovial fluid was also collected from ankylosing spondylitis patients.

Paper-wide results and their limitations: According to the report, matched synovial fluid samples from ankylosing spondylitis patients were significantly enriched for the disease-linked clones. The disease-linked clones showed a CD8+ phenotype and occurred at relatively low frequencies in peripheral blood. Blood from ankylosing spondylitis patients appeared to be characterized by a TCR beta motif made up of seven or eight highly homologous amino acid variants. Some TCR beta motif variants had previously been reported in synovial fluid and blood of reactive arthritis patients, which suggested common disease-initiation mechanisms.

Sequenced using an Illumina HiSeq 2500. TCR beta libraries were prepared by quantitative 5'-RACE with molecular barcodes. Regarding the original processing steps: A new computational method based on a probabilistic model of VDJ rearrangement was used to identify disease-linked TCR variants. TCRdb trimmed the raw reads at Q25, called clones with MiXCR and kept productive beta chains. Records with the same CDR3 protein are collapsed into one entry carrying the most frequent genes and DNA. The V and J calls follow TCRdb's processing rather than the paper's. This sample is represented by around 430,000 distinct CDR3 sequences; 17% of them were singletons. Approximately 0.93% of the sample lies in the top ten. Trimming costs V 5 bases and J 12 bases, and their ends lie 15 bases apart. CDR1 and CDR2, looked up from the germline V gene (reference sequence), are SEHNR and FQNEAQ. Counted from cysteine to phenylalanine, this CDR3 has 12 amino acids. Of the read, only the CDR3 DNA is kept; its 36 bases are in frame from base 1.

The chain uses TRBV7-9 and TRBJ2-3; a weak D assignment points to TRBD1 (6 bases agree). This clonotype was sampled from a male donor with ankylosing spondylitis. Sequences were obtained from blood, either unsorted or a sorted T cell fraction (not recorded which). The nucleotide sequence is TGTGCCAGCAGCCCGAAGGGGGACATTCAGTATTTT. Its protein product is CASSPKGDIQYF.